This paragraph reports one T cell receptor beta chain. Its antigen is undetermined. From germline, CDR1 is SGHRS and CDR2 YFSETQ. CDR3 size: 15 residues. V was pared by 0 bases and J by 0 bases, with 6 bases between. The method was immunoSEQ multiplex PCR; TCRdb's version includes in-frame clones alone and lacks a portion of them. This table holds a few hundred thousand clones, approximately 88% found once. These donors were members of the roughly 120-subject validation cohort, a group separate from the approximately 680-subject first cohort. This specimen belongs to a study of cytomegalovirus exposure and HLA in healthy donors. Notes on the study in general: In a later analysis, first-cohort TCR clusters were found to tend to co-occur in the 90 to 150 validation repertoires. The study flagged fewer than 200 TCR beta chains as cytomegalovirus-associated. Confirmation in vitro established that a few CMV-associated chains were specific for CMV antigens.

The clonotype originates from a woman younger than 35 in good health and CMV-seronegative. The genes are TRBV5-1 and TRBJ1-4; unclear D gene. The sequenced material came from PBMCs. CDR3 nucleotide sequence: TGCGCCAGCAGCTTGGAGGCGGCAACTAATGAAAAACTGTTTTTT. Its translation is CASSLEAATNEKLFF.